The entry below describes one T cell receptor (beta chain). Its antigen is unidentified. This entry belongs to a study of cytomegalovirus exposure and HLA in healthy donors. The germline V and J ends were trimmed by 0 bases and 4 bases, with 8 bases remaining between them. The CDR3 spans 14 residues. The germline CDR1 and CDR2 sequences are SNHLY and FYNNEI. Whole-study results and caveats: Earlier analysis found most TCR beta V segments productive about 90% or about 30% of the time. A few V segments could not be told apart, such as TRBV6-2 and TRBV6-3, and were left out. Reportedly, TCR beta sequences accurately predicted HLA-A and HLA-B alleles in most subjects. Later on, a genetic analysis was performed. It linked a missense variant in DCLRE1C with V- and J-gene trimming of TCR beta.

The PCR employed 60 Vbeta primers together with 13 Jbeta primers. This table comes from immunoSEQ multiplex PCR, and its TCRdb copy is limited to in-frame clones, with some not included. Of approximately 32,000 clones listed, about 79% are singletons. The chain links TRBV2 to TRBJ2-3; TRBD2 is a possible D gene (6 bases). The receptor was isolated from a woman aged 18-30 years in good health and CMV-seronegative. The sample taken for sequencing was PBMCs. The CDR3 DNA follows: TGTGCCAGCAGTGAAGCGGGAGGATCAGATACGCAGTATTTT. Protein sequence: CASSEAGGSDTQYF.